This entry is about one T cell receptor beta chain. The data derive from a study of blood T cell repertoires in COVID-19. The ends were cut back, 4 bases at V and 8 bases at J, with 15 bases in the middle. The germline V gene has CDR1 GTSNPN and CDR2 SVGIG (reference sequence). This CDR3 comprises 13 residues. Clones were sequenced by immunoSEQ multiplex PCR, and TCRdb holds only the in-frame ones, with some missing. The top ten hold over 13% of the sample, which has approximately 220,000 clones, about 90% seen once. This receptor was identified in a man aged 30 to 39 who had been exposed to COVID-19. The chain uses TRBV30 and TRBJ1-5, with D unclear. Sequenced input: PBMCs or T cells enriched from blood (not recorded which). CDR3 sequence reads: CAWNPGGREPQHF. The CDR3 DNA is TGTGCCTGGAACCCGGGAGGGAGGGAGCCCCAGCATTTT.